Listed below are T cell receptor beta chains from one sample, sequenced in a study of OX40 agonist ivuxolimab in advanced cancers. TCRdb keeps only in-frame clones here, not all; method: immunoSEQ multiplex PCR. The sample lists some 97,000 clones, less than 95% occurring once. The sample consisted of CD4+ or CD8+ T cells sorted from blood, taken in a trial of the OX40 agonist ivuxolimab. Source of these receptors: an adult with an advanced solid tumor such as melanoma, head and neck, liver or kidney cancer. The conserved cysteine and the conserved F or W are not part of the CDR3 here.

J gene,V gene,CDR3 protein
TRBJ2-7,TRBV18,ASSPPNSAYEQY
TRBJ1-5,TRBV7-8,ASSPRGGQRAFQPQH
TRBJ2-2,TRBV11-2,ASSSSAGEMTGELF
TRBJ1-5,TRBV5-6,ASSRRDRRGQPQH
TRBJ2-1,TRBV4-2,ASSQDLARRIYNEQF
TRBJ2-7,TRBV21-1,ASSKERPRFYEQY
TRBJ2-5,TRBV18,ASSPDLGAMD
TRBJ2-7,TRBV5-1,ASSTSGRSGEQY
TRBJ1-2,TRBV11-2,ASSFRDGGYT
TRBJ2-7,TRBV6-5,ASRTTRGYEQY
TRBJ2-7,TRBV11-1,ASSRRGAGVAEQY
TRBJ2-1,TRBV9,ASSVGAESSYNEQF
TRBJ2-3,TRBV28,ASSLFPRTGGTNTQY
TRBJ2-7,TRBV27,ASSLFSARGPAYEQY
TRBJ2-3,TRBV7-6,ASSSNYISTDTQY
TRBJ1-1,TRBV14,ASSLVLSSEAF
TRBJ2-3,TRBV5-3,ARSLSSEDGTDTQY
TRBJ2-1,TRBV4-3,ASSLRLDLSGNEQF